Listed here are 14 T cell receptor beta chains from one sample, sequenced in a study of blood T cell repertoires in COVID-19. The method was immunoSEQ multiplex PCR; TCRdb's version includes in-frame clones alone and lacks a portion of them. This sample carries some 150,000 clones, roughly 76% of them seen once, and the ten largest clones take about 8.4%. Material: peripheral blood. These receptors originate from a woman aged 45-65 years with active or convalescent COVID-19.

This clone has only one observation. The CDR3 sequence is CASRRTSGAYEQYF. CDR3 bases: TGTGCCAGTAGAAGGACTAGCGGCGCCTACGAGCAGTACTTC. The chain employs TRBV19 and TRBJ2-7; 10 bases fit TRBD2. With 6 bases clipped from V and 2 bases from J, the junction kept 4 bases outside the gene matches. The CDR3 totals 14 residues. Germline V gene sequence: CDR1 LNHDA, CDR2 SQIVND (reference sequence). Together with reference TRBV19 and TRBJ2-7, the CDR3 gives the full variable domain: DGGITQSPKYLFRKEGQNVTLSCEQNLNHDAMYWYRQDPGQGLRLIYYSQIVNDFQKGDIAEGYSVSREKKESFPLTVTSAQKNPTAFYLCASRRTSGAYEQYFGPGTRLTVT.

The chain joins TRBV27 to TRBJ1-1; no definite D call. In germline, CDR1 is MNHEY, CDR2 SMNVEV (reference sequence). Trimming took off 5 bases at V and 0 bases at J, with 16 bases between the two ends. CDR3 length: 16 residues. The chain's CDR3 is CASSQTVPRVNTEAFF. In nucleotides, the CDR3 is TGTGCCAGCAGTCAGACGGTACCCCGGGTGAACACTGAAGCTTTCTTT.

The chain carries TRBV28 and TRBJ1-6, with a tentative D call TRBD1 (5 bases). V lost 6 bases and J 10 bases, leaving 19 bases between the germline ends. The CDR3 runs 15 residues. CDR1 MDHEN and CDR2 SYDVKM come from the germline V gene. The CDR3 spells CASRQSQGGRSPLHF. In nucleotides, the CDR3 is TGTGCCAGCAGGCAATCCCAGGGAGGTCGCTCACCCCTCCACTTT.

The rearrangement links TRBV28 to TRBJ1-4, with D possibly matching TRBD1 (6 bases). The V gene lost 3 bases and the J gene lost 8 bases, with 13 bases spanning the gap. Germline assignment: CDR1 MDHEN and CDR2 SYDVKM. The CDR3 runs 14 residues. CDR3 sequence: CASSFRGGEEKLFF. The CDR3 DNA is TGTGCCAGCAGTTTTAGAGGGGGGGAGGAAAAACTGTTTTTT.

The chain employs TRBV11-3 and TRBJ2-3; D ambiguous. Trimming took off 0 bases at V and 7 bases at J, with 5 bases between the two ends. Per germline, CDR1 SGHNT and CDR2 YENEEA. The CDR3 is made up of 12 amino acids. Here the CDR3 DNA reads TGTGCCAGCAGCTTAGAGTCAAATACGCAGTATTTT. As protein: CASSLESNTQYF.

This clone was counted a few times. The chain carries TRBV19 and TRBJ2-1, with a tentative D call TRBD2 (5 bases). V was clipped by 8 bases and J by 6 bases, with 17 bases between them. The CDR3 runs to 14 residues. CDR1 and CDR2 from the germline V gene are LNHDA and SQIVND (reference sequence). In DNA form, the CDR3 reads TGTGCCAGTGAGTTGAGAATCGGGGTCAATGAGCAGTTCTTC. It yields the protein CASELRIGVNEQFF.

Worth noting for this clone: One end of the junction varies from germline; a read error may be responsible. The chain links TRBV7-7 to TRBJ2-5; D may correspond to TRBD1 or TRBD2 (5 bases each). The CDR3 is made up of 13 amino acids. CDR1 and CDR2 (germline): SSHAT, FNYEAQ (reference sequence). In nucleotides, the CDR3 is TGTGCTAGCAGCTTAGGGGAGAAAGAGACCCAGTACTTC. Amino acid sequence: CASSLGEKETQYF.

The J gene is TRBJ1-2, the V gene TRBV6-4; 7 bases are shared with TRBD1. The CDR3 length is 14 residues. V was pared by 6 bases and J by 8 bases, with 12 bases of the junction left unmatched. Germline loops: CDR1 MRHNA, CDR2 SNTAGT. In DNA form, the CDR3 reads TGTGCCAGCAGGAGGGGGCAGGACGCTGAGGGCTACACCTTC. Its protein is CASRRGQDAEGYTF.

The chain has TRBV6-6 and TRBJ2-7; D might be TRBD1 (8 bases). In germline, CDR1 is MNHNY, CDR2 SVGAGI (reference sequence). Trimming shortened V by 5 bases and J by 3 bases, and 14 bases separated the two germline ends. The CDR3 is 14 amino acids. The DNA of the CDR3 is TGTGCCAGCAGTCCGACAGGGGAGGGCTACGAGCAGTACTTC. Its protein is CASSPTGEGYEQYF.

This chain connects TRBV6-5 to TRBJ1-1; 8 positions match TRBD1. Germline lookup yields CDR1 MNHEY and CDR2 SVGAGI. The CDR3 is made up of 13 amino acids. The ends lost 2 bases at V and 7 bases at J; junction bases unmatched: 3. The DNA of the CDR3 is TGTGCCAGCAGTTACGGGACAGGTGATGAAGCTTTCTTT. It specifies CASSYGTGDEAFF.

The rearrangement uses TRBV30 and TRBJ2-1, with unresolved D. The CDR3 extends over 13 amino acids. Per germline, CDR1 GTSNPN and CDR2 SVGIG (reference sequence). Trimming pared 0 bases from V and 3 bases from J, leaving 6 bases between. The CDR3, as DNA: TGTGCCTGGAGTGTAAACAGCTACAATGAGCAGTTCTTC. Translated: CAWSVNSYNEQFF. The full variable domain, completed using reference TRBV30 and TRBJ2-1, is SQTIHQWPATLVQPVGSPLSLECTVEGTSNPNLYWYRQAAGRGLQLLFYSVGIGQISSEVPQNLSASRPQDRQFILSSKKLLLSDSGFYLCAWSVNSYNEQFFGPGTRLTVL.

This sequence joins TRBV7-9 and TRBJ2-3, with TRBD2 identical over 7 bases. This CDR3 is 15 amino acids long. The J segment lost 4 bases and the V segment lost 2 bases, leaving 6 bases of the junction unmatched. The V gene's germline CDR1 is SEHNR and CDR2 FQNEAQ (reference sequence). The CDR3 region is CASSLRLAGADTQYF. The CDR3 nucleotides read TGTGCCAGCAGCTTAAGACTAGCCGGGGCAGATACGCAGTATTTT.

The CDR3 sequence: CASSSRTSGRGKNEQFF. CDR3 DNA sequence: TGTGCCAGCAGCTCAAGGACTAGCGGGAGAGGTAAAAATGAGCAGTTCTTC. V and J are TRBV11-2 and TRBJ2-1, with 13 bases fitting TRBD2. V shed 4 bases and J 7 bases; nucleotides not matched to a gene: 10. In germline, CDR1 is SGHAT, CDR2 FQNNGV. The CDR3 sequence is 17 residues long.

The CDR3 is CASSLYTGAENIQYF. The CDR3 bases are TGTGCCAGCAGCTTATATACAGGGGCAGAAAACATTCAGTACTTC. The rearrangement links TRBV7-9 to TRBJ2-4, with TRBD1 matching 7 bases. There are 15 residues in the CDR3. Germline assignment: CDR1 SEHNR and CDR2 FQNEAQ (reference sequence). V lost 2 bases to trimming and J lost 5 bases; unmatched junction nucleotides: 6.